The rows below give T cell receptor beta chains drawn from one sample of a study of blood T cell repertoires in COVID-19. Using immunoSEQ multiplex PCR, the repertoire was profiled, and TCRdb retains in-frame clones only, with some absent. The repertoire has about 62,000 clones, approximately 90% of them found once; the top ten carry under 20%. Material: peripheral blood. Receptors originate from a woman in her sixties with COVID-19, enrolled during active disease. Each CDR3 is given with its conserved first and last residue. D genes are given only for firm matches. Clone size is not always given. Where it is, it says once, few, many or a class for expanded clones.

D gene	V gene	J gene	clone size	CDR3 DNA	CDR3 protein
NA	TRBV4-1	TRBJ1-4	once	TGCGCCAGCAGCCAGAGGGTGGCTAATGAAAAACTGTTTTTT	CASSQRVANEKLFF
NA	TRBV19	TRBJ2-7	NA	TGTGCCAGTAGTAGTACTTCTAGAGGATACGAGCAGTACTTC	CASSSTSRGYEQYF
TRBD1	TRBV27	TRBJ1-4	NA	TGTGCCAGCAGTTTATCGGGGACAGGACTAGCAACTAATGAAAAACTGTTTTTT	CASSLSGTGLATNEKLFF
TRBD1	TRBV4-3	TRBJ1-3	NA	TGCGCCAGCAGCCAAGGAAGGGGGCTCCACTCTCTTTCCTCTGGAAACACCATATATTTT	CASSQGRGLHSLSSGNTIYF
TRBD2	TRBV18	TRBJ2-1	NA	TGTGCCAGCTCACCGACTAGCGGCGATGTCAATGAGCAGTTCTTC	CASSPTSGDVNEQFF
TRBD1	TRBV30	TRBJ1-5	NA	TGTGCCTGGAGTTCATCCGGGACAGTATCGATTGGCAATCAGCCCCAGCATTTT	CAWSSSGTVSIGNQPQHF
TRBD1	TRBV27	TRBJ1-2	NA	TGTGCCAGCAGGCCCCAGGGGGAGCCAGCCTATGGCTACACCTTC	CASRPQGEPAYGYTF
NA	TRBV18	TRBJ1-5	NA	TGTGCCAGCTCACCACCTACAAAAAATCAGCCCCAGCATTTT	CASSPPTKNQPQHF
NA	TRBV29-1	TRBJ1-1	NA	TGCAGCGTTGCGAACAGGGAGGGCACTGAAGCTTTCTTT	CSVANREGTEAFF
NA	TRBV6-5	TRBJ2-7	NA	TGTGCCAGCAGTAGGGACAACTCCTACGAGCAGTACTTC	CASSRDNSYEQYF
NA	TRBV7-2	TRBJ2-5	NA	TGTGCCAGCACCCCGGGGGGCGAGACCCAGTACTTC	CASTPGGETQYF
NA	TRBV6-1	TRBJ2-3	NA	TGTGCCAGCAGTAGGGGGGAGGGGCCCCAGTATTTT	CASSRGEGPQYF
NA	TRBV12-3/TRBV12-4	TRBJ1-2	NA	TGTGCCAGCAGTTACCTAACAGGTGCCTTC	CASSYLTGAF
TRBD1	TRBV9	TRBJ1-2	NA	TGTGCCAGCAGCGTAGGTGAGGGGGCCTATGGCTACACCTTC	CASSVGEGAYGYTF
TRBD1	TRBV7-9	TRBJ2-2	NA	TGTGCCAGCAGCACCTCGGACAGGGGAAACACCGGGGAGCTGTTTTTT	CASSTSDRGNTGELFF
TRBD1	TRBV3-1/TRBV3-2	TRBJ2-6	NA	TGTGCCAGCAGCCAAGTGTCCGGGACAGCTGGGGCCAACGTCCTGACTTTC	CASSQVSGTAGANVLTF
NA	TRBV19	TRBJ1-2	NA	TGTGCCAGTAGTGACCGGACTGATCCCACCTTC	CASSDRTDPTF
NA	TRBV5-1	TRBJ2-1	NA	TGCGCCAGCAGGTCAGGCCGAAGCTCCTACAATGAGCAGTTCTTC	CASRSGRSSYNEQFF
NA	TRBV12-3/TRBV12-4	TRBJ2-1	NA	TGTGCCATCCAGGGCGAAGAGCAGTTCTTC	CAIQGEEQFF
TRBD2	TRBV30	TRBJ2-3	NA	TGTGCCTGGAGTTCACCGGGACTAGCGGGAACGCTACTCAGCACAGATACGCAGTATTTT	CAWSSPGLAGTLLSTDTQYF
NA	TRBV6-5	TRBJ1-5	NA	TGTGCCAGCAGTTCCCGGGATTTAGCGGCCCAGCATTTT	CASSSRDLAAQHF
TRBD1	TRBV6-1	TRBJ1-2	NA	TGTGCCAGCAGTCAAGCTGGACAGGGCCCCAACTATGGCTACACCTTC	CASSQAGQGPNYGYTF
TRBD2	TRBV2	TRBJ2-3	once	TGTGCCAGCAGTAGGGAGGGCACCCACACAGATACGCAGTATTTT	CASSREGTHTDTQYF
TRBD2	TRBV4-1	TRBJ2-2	NA	TGCGCCAGCAGCCAACCTAGCGGGAGGGTTCGCGGGGAGCTGTTTTTT	CASSQPSGRVRGELFF
TRBD2	TRBV11-1	TRBJ2-1	NA	TGTGCCAGCAGCTTAATCGGGGTAGCGGGGTTCAATGAGCAGTTCTTC	CASSLIGVAGFNEQFF
NA	TRBV5-1	TRBJ1-1	NA	TGCGCCAGCAGCTTAAGCATGAACACTGAAGCTTTCTTT	CASSLSMNTEAFF
TRBD2	TRBV7-3	TRBJ2-7	NA	TGTGCCAGCAGCCTACCCGGGACTAGCTACGAGCAGTACTTC	CASSLPGTSYEQYF
NA	TRBV7-9	TRBJ2-1	once	TGTGCCAGCAGCTTAACCCGGTGGCAGTTCTTC	CASSLTRWQFF
TRBD1	TRBV29-1	TRBJ2-7	NA	TGCAGCGTTAGGCCCTGGACAGGCAAAACCTACGAGCAGTACTTC	CSVRPWTGKTYEQYF
NA	TRBV4-3	TRBJ1-4	NA	TGCGCCAGCAGCCAAGCCGGTCGAAAACTGTTTTTT	CASSQAGRKLFF
NA	TRBV28	TRBJ1-5	NA	TGTGCCAGCAGTTTTAGGCGGTATAGCAATCAGCCCCAGCATTTT	CASSFRRYSNQPQHF
NA	TRBV6-6	TRBJ1-3	once	TGTGCCAGCAGTTATTGGGCAGTCTCTGGAAACACCATATATTTT	CASSYWAVSGNTIYF
TRBD2	TRBV29-1	TRBJ2-7	NA	TGCAGCGGCGCCTCTCTAACTAGCGGGAGGGCCTTCTACGAGCAGTACTTC	CSGASLTSGRAFYEQYF
NA	TRBV6-2/TRBV6-3	TRBJ2-1	NA	TGTGCCAGCAGTTTCTTCGGACAGACCGATGAGCAGTTCTTC	CASSFFGQTDEQFF
TRBD2	TRBV5-1	TRBJ2-5	NA	TGCGCCAGCAGCTCGCTAGCGGTGGGGGAGACCCAGTACTTC	CASSSLAVGETQYF
TRBD1	TRBV18	TRBJ2-3	once	TGTGCCAGCTCAGCCGGGACAGATGATACGCAGTATTTT	CASSAGTDDTQYF
TRBD2	TRBV15	TRBJ2-2	NA	TGTGCCACCAGCCTTAGACTAGCGGGGACGAACACCGGGGAGCTGTTTTTT	CATSLRLAGTNTGELFF